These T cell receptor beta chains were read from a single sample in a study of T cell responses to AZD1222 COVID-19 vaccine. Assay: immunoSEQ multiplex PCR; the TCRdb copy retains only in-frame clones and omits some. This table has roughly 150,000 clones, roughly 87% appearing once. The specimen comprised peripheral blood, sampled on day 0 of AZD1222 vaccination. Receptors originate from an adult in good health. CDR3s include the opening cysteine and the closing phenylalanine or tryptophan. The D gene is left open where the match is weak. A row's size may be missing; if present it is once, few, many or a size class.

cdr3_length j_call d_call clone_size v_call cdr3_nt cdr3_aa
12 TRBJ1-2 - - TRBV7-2 TGTGCCAGCAGCTTTGCGGGGATGGGCTACACCTTC CASSFAGMGYTF
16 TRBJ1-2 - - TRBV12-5 TGTGCTAGTGGTCCGCCACCGGGGGGGACGGGCTATGGCTACACCTTC CASGPPPGGTGYGYTF
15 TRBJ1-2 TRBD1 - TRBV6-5 TGTGCCAGCAGAAAGGGACAGTTTACTAACTATGGCTACACCTTC CASRKGQFTNYGYTF
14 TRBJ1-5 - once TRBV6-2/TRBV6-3 TGTGCCAGCAGTCCGACAGGCAGGAATCAGCCCCAGCATTTT CASSPTGRNQPQHF
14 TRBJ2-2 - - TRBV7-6 TGTGCCAGCAGCTTTATGGGGAACACCGGGGAGCTGTTTTTT CASSFMGNTGELFF
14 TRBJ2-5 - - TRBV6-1 TGTGCCAGCAGTGAACGAGGGGGTCGAGAGACCCAGTACTTC CASSERGGRETQYF
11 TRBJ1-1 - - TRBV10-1 TGCGCCAGCAGCCGGGGGAACAAAGCTTTCTTT CASSRGNKAFF
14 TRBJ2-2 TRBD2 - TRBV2 TGTGCCAGCAAGTCTAGCGGGAACACCGGGGAGCTGTTTTTT CASKSSGNTGELFF
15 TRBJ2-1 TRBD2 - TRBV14 TGTGCCAGCAGCCCCCAGGAGCGGGAGAAGGCTGAGCAGTTCTTC CASSPQEREKAEQFF
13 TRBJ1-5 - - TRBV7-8 TGTGCCAGCAGCTTAGTCTTTACCCAGCCCCAGCATTTT CASSLVFTQPQHF
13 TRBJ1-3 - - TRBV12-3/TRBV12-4 TGTGCCAGCAGCTACACCGCTGGAAACACCATATATTTT CASSYTAGNTIYF
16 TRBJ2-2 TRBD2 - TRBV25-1 TGTGCCAGCAGTCCTCTTGGGGGGGCGAACACCGGGGAGCTGTTTTTT CASSPLGGANTGELFF
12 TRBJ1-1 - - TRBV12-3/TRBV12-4 TGTGCCAGCAGTTTTTCCCTAGGTGAAGCTTTCTTT CASSFSLGEAFF
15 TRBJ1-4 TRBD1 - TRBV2 TGTGCCAGCAGTTGGCAGGGGGGAACTAATGAAAAACTGTTTTTT CASSWQGGTNEKLFF
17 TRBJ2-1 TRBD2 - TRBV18 TGTGCCAGCTCCAAAGACAGGACTAGCGGGATAGTCTATGAGCAGTTCTTC CASSKDRTSGIVYEQFF
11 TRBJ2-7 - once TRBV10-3 TGTGCCATCAAAGGATACGACGAGCAGTACTTC CAIKGYDEQYF
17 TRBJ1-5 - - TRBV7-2 TGTGCCAGCAGCTTAGCTTGGAGGACTGATAGCAATCAGCCCCAGCATTTT CASSLAWRTDSNQPQHF
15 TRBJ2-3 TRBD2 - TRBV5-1 TGCGCCAGCAGCTTACTAGCGGCTCGCACAGATACGCAGTATTTT CASSLLAARTDTQYF